Below are 28 T cell receptor beta chains sequenced from a single sample in a study of molecular identifiers for immune sequencing clone quantification. TCRdb processed the PCR reads anew with MiXCR; each CDR3 protein has one entry. Among approximately 320,000 distinct CDR3 sequences listed, under 25% were seen once. Input material: naive CD8+ T cells from blood, with Jurkat cell RNA spiked in. Specified subset: FACS-sorted CD8+CD4-CCR7+CD45RA+ naive T cells. The receptors come from a human donor in good health. Some libraries in this study had Jurkat cell RNA spiked in.

This clonotype was picked up many times. The genes are TRBV7-2 and TRBJ1-1, with no clear D. CDR3 length equals 11 residues. Germline lookup yields CDR1 SGHTA and CDR2 FQGNSA. With 8 bases removed from V and 0 bases from J, the gap between germline ends came to 4 bases. Written as DNA, the CDR3 is TGTGCCAGCTCCGTGAACACTGAAGCTTTCTTT. Its protein product is CASSVNTEAFF.

V and J are TRBV9 and TRBJ1-3, with D possibly matching TRBD1 (6 bases). The V end lost 3 bases, the J end lost 0 bases, and 10 bases lay between the germline ends. This CDR3 spans 15 amino acids. Per the germline V gene, CDR1 is SGDLS and CDR2 is YYNGEE. DNA of the CDR3: TGTGCCAGCAGCGCGGGGGGCAACTCTGGAAACACCATATATTTT. This sequence encodes CASSAGGNSGNTIYF. Complete variable domain (other parts from reference TRBV9 and TRBJ1-3): DSGVTQTPKHLITATGQRVTLRCSPRSGDLSVYWYQQSLDQGLQFLIQYYNGEERAKGNILERFSAQQFPDLHSELNLSSLELGDSALYFCASSAGGNSGNTIYFGEGSWLTVV.

The rearrangement uses TRBV7-9 and TRBJ2-7, with 9 bases that match TRBD1. The germline CDR1 and CDR2 sequences are SEHNR and FQNEAQ (reference sequence). V was clipped by 0 bases and J by 4 bases; unmatched bases: 10. This CDR3 region has 17 residues. The DNA for the CDR3 is TGTGCCAGCAGCTTAGCGTTGGGGACAGGGTCCTCGTACGAGCAGTACTTC. This sequence encodes CASSLALGTGSSYEQYF.

This clonotype was detected only a few times. V gene TRBV30 combines with J gene TRBJ2-7; a possible D gene is TRBD2 (5 bases). The ends were cut back, 3 bases at V and 0 bases at J, with 12 bases in the middle. The CDR3 spans 14 residues. Germline CDR1 GTSNPN, CDR2 SVGIG (reference sequence). The CDR3 here is CAWSEGSSSYEQYF. CDR3 in DNA: TGTGCCTGGAGCGAGGGCAGTAGCTCCTACGAGCAGTACTTC.

This clonotype was observed a few times. V and J are TRBV4-1 and TRBJ1-5; tentative D call: TRBD1 (5 bases). Trimming shortened V by 4 bases and J by 0 bases, and 19 bases separated the two germline ends. The CDR3 runs 18 residues. Germline CDR1 is MGHRA and CDR2 is YSYEKL. The CDR3 here is CASSLRPGRDYSNQPQHF. The CDR3 region has the DNA TGCGCCAGCAGCCTGAGGCCGGGACGGGACTATAGCAATCAGCCCCAGCATTTT.

This clonotype occurred once. This may come from a read error, since a much larger clone is one base off. The chain carries TRBV12-3 or TRBV12-4 and TRBJ1-4, with D possibly being TRBD1 (5 bases). The germline V and J ends were trimmed by 4 bases and 7 bases, with 13 bases remaining between them. The CDR3 loop spans 14 amino acids. In DNA, the CDR3 is TGTGCCAGCAGTTACCTGCAGGGAGGTGAAAAACTGTTTTTT. It specifies CASSYLQGGEKLFF.

This clonotype was counted ten times or more. The genes are TRBV7-9 and TRBJ2-2, with 8 bases aligning to TRBD2. With 3 bases clipped from V and 3 bases from J, the junction kept 0 bases outside the gene matches. The CDR3 is made up of 14 amino acids. The germline V gene encodes CDR1 SEHNR and CDR2 FQNEAQ (reference sequence). The CDR3 DNA follows: TGTGCCAGCAGCTTTAGCGGGGACACCGGGGAGCTGTTTTTT. Residues: CASSFSGDTGELFF. Supplemented by reference TRBV7-9 and TRBJ2-2, the full variable domain reads DTGVSQNPRHKITKRGQNVTFRCDPISEHNRLYWYRQTLGQGPEFLTYFQNEAQLEKSRLLSDRFSAERPKGSFSTLEIQRTEQGDSAMYLCASSFSGDTGELFFGEGSRLTVL.

About this clonotype itself: Possible read error: a much larger clone is one base away. In DNA form, the CDR3 reads TGTGCCAGCAGTGAGGAGGGGGCCGCCTACAATGAGCAGTTCTTC. Its protein is CASSEEGAAYNEQFF. This rearrangement joins TRBV25-1 to TRBJ2-1, with D perhaps matching TRBD1 (7 bases). CDR1 and CDR2 (germline): MGHDK, SYGVNS. The CDR3 is made up of 15 amino acids. V was clipped by 3 bases and J by 2 bases, with 11 bases between them.

This clonotype was seen a few times. A much larger clone sits a single nucleotide away, making a read error possible. The J gene is TRBJ1-1, the V gene TRBV28; TRBD1 aligns across 7 bases. The germline V gene encodes CDR1 MDHEN and CDR2 SYDVKM. The CDR3 loop spans 13 amino acids. This CDR3 reads CASRSGGHTEALF. Here the CDR3 DNA reads TGTGCCAGCAGATCAGGGGGGCACACTGAAGCTCTCTTT.

This clonotype was observed at least ten times. The chain is built from TRBV4-2 and TRBJ2-7; D not resolved. The ends were cut back, 3 bases at V and 6 bases at J, with 12 bases in the middle. The CDR3 runs 13 residues. Germline V gene lookup returns CDR1 LGHNA and CDR2 YNFKEQ. For the CDR3, the DNA is TGTGCCAGCAGCCATGGTTTGGCTCCCGAGCAGTACTTC. Translated: CASSHGLAPEQYF.

About this clonotype: A much larger clone differs by one base, so this may be a read error. The CDR3 spells CASSRGPHSNQPQHF. The CDR3 DNA reads as TGTGCCAGCAGTCGCGGCCCTCATAGCAATCAGCCCCAGCATTTT. The gene calls are TRBV6-5 and TRBJ1-5; D unresolved. Trimming removed 5 bases from V and 0 bases from J, with 11 bases in between. In germline, CDR1 is MNHEY, CDR2 SVGAGI. This CDR3 is built from 15 residues.

Points on this clonotype: The junction and the germline gene differ at one end; a read error may be behind it. The V gene is TRBV6-2 or TRBV6-3, the J gene TRBJ2-5; 9 bases are shared with TRBD1. From germline, CDR1 is MNHEY and CDR2 SVGEGT. CDR3 size: 13 residues. The CDR3 sequence: CASRQGAEEPQYF. The DNA for the CDR3 is TGTGCCAGCAGACAGGGGGCAGAAGAGCCCCAGTACTTC.

The chain is built from TRBV25-1 and TRBJ2-5; D possibly corresponds to TRBD2 (6 bases). V lost 3 bases and J lost 4, with 21 bases in between. The CDR3 consists of 17 residues. The germline V gene has CDR1 MGHDK and CDR2 SYGVNS. This CDR3 is CASSEADSWGVGETQYF. The CDR3 DNA follows: TGTGCCAGCAGTGAGGCCGACAGTTGGGGGGTCGGAGAGACCCAGTACTTC.

This CDR3 is CASSPTSYGEQYF. CDR3 DNA: TGTGCCAGCAGCCCGACTAGCTATGGCGAGCAGTACTTC. V and J are TRBV7-9 and TRBJ2-7; 7 bases are a match to TRBD2. Germline CDR1 reads SEHNR; CDR2 reads FQNEAQ (reference sequence). Germline trimming cut 5 bases from V and 6 bases from J; bases unmatched to any gene: 7. The CDR3 loop spans 13 amino acids.

This clonotype was observed a handful of times. The chain employs TRBV18 and TRBJ1-1, with 11 positions matching TRBD1. J was trimmed by 3 bases and V by 4 bases; bases with no gene match: 10. The germline gives CDR1 KGHSH, CDR2 LQKENI. This CDR3 comprises 17 residues. CDR3 in amino acids: CASSLNWTGGLYTEAFF. The DNA for the CDR3 is TGTGCCAGCTCACTAAATTGGACAGGGGGCTTGTACACTGAAGCTTTCTTT.

This clonotype came up a few times. The J gene is TRBJ1-4, the V gene TRBV2, with D perhaps TRBD1 (6 bases). The CDR3 has 16 residues. The V gene's germline CDR1 is SNHLY and CDR2 FYNNEI. V lost 7 bases to trimming and J lost 4 bases, with 19 bases between them. The CDR3 DNA reads TGTGCCAGCATTCCCGGTTGGGGGCGGATTAATGAAAAACTGTTTTTT. Its translation: CASIPGWGRINEKLFF.

There are many counts of this clonotype. The CDR3 spells CASSSSGVNTEAFF. DNA of the CDR3: TGCGCCAGCAGCTCCTCTGGGGTGAACACTGAAGCTTTCTTT. The chain uses TRBV5-1 and TRBJ1-1; no reliable D call. Germline values: CDR1 SGHRS, CDR2 YFSETQ. The CDR3 consists of 14 residues. Trimming took off 3 bases at V and 0 bases at J, with 9 bases between the two ends.

As to this clonotype: One junction end does not reproduce the germline sequence, and a read error may be involved. The chain links TRBV5-1 to TRBJ2-5, with 7 bases fitting TRBD2. Germline assignment: CDR1 SGHRS and CDR2 YFSETQ. The CDR3 is made up of 18 amino acids. In DNA, the CDR3 is TGCGCCAGCAGCTTGGTGGGGGGGACCCCCCGAAATCAAGATACCCAGTACTTC. This encodes CASSLVGGTPRNQDTQYF.

This clonotype was seen a few times. The chain couples TRBV11-2 to TRBJ2-2; D is unclear. Per the germline V gene, CDR1 is SGHAT and CDR2 is FQNNGV. V dropped 1 base and J dropped 2 bases, with 8 bases sitting between them. The CDR3 covers 15 residues. CDR3 sequence: CASSLVFGNTGELFF. CDR3 bases: TGTGCCAGCAGCTTAGTTTTCGGAAACACCGGGGAGCTGTTTTTT. The whole variable domain, remainder taken from reference TRBV11-2 and TRBJ2-2, is EAGVAQSPRYKIIEKRQSVAFWCNPISGHATLYWYQQILGQGPKLLIQFQNNGVVDDSQLPKDRFSAERLKGVDSTLKIQPAKLEDSAVYLCASSLVFGNTGELFFGEGSRLTVL.

This sequence joins TRBV5-1 and TRBJ1-1; D gene unclear. This CDR3 region has 14 residues. Trimming removed 1 base from V and 2 bases from J, with 9 bases in between. Germline V gives CDR1 SGHRS, CDR2 YFSETQ. The CDR3, as DNA: TGCGCCAGCAGCTTGTGGCAGACTAACACTGAAGCTTTCTTT. This translates into CASSLWQTNTEAFF.

The table lists this clonotype with many counts. The gene calls are TRBV7-9 and TRBJ2-1; the D is unclear. The CDR3 has 13 residues. CDR1 and CDR2 (germline): SEHNR, FQNEAQ (reference sequence). V lost 1 base to trimming and J lost 6 bases, with 7 bases between them. The CDR3, as DNA: TGTGCCAGCAGCTTAGTAGTTGTCAATGAGCAGTTCTTC. This codes for CASSLVVVNEQFF.

J is TRBJ1-1 and V is TRBV7-9; no firm D call. The CDR3 is made up of 14 amino acids. Germline loops: CDR1 SEHNR, CDR2 FQNEAQ (reference sequence). Trimming removed 6 bases at V and 1 base at J, with 12 bases between. As DNA, the CDR3 is TGTGCCAGCAGTAGAGGGCTGAAGAACACTGAAGCTTTCTTT. The encoded protein is CASSRGLKNTEAFF.

This clonotype was picked up many times. The chain couples TRBV29-1 to TRBJ1-2; perhaps TRBD1 as D (6 bases). V was shortened by 1 base and J by 7 bases, with 16 bases between the two germline ends. The CDR3 runs 14 residues. The germline V gene encodes CDR1 SQVTM and CDR2 ANQGSEA. This CDR3 reads CSVEGRVQGSGYTF. CDR3 DNA: TGCAGCGTTGAAGGAAGGGTACAGGGCAGTGGCTACACCTTC.

This clonotype was recorded many times. V is TRBV7-6 and J is TRBJ2-7; 10 positions agree with TRBD2. Germline V CDR1 and CDR2: SGHVS, FNYEAQ. The CDR3 contains 15 residues. J gave up 0 bases and V 4 bases, and 3 bases lay outside the gene matches. CDR3 DNA: TGTGCCAGCAGCTACGGACTAGCGGACTCCTACGAGCAGTACTTC. This codes for CASSYGLADSYEQYF. Full variable domain (remainder filled in from reference TRBV7-6 and TRBJ2-7): GAGVSQSPRYKVTKRGQDVALRCDPISGHVSLYWYRQALGQGPEFLTYFNYEAQQDKSGLPNDRFSAERPEGSISTLTIQRTEQRDSAMYRCASSYGLADSYEQYFGPGTRLTVT.

The chain has TRBV11-1 and TRBJ2-7; TRBD1 is a possible D gene (6 bases). The germline gives CDR1 SGHAT, CDR2 FQDESV (reference sequence). The CDR3 totals 15 residues. V lost 5 bases and J lost 5, with 19 bases in between. CDR3 sequence reads: CASSPSRGLGDEQYF. The CDR3 coding sequence is TGTGCCAGCAGCCCGAGCAGGGGTCTAGGGGACGAGCAGTACTTC.

This chain connects TRBV29-1 to TRBJ2-7; 12 nucleotides match TRBD1. V shed 6 bases, J shed 3 bases, and the junction held 6 bases outside the gene matches. CDR1 is SQVTM, CDR2 ANQGSEA, per germline. The CDR3 length is 14 residues. The CDR3, as DNA: TGCAGCGTAACCGGGACAGGGGGCTTCTACGAGCAGTACTTC. Translated, it gives CSVTGTGGFYEQYF.

The genes are TRBV5-1 and TRBJ1-2, with 7 bases lining up with TRBD1. V trimming: 3 bases; J trimming: 6 bases; junction bases outside the gene matches: 5. Germline-derived CDR1 and CDR2 are SGHRS and YFSETQ. CDR3 size: 13 residues. In DNA form, the CDR3 reads TGCGCCAGCAGCTGGACAGGAGGAGATGGCTACACCTTC. It encodes CASSWTGGDGYTF.

This clonotype was counted only a few times. The chain is built from TRBV9 and TRBJ1-5; tentatively, D is TRBD1 (5 bases). This CDR3 is 14 amino acids long. Germline V lookup: CDR1 SGDLS, CDR2 YYNGEE. Trimming removed 3 bases from V and 2 bases from J, with 9 bases in between. The DNA for the CDR3 is TGTGCCAGCAGCGCTACAGGTGGCAATCAGCCCCAGCATTTT. As protein: CASSATGGNQPQHF.